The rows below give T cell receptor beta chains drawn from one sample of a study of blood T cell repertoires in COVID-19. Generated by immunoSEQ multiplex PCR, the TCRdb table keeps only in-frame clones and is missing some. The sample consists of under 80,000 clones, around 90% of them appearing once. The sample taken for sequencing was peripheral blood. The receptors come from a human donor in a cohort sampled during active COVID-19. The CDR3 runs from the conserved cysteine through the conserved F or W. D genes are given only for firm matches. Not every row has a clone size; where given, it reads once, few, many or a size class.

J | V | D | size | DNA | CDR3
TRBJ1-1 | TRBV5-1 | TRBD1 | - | TGCGCCAGCGGCCCACAGGGGGGGGACACTGAAGCTTTCTTT | CASGPQGGDTEAFF
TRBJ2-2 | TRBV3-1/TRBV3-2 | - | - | TGTGCCACCAAGGGGGATAGGGTAAACACCGGGGAGCTGTTTTTT | CATKGDRVNTGELFF
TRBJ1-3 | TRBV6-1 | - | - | TGTGCCAGCAGTGAAAGAGCCAGGGCCTCTGGAAACACCATATATTTT | CASSERARASGNTIYF
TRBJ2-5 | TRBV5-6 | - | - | TGTGCCAGCAGCTACATCGCAGGGGTCGAGACCCAGTACTTC | CASSYIAGVETQYF
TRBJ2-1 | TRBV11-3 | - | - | TGTGCCAGCAGCTCCAAACTCAATGAGCAGTTCTTC | CASSSKLNEQFF
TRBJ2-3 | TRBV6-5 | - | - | TGTGCCAGCAGTCTACAGTTCACAGATACGCAGTATTTT | CASSLQFTDTQYF
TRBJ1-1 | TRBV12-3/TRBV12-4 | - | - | TGTGCCAGCAGGGACAGTAGGTCCCCTGAAGCTTTCTTT | CASRDSRSPEAFF
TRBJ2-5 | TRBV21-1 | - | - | TGTGCCAGCAGCAGGACTAGCGGGAAGAGTTGGGAGACCCAGTACTTC | CASSRTSGKSWETQYF
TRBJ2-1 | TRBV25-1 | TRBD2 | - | TGTGCCAGCACGGCTAGCGGGAGAGGGGCCTACAATGAGCAGTTCTTC | CASTASGRGAYNEQFF
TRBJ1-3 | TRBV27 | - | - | TGTGCCAGCAGGGGGACATCAAACACCATATATTTT | CASRGTSNTIYF
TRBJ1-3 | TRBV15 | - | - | TGTGCCACCAGCCCCGGACAGACCTCTGGAAACACCATATATTTT | CATSPGQTSGNTIYF
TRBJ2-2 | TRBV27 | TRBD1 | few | TGTGCCAGCAGTTTATCGCTGTCAGGGGGTGGTACCGGGGAGCTGTTTTTT | CASSLSLSGGGTGELFF
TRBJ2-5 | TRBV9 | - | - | TGTGCCAGCAGCGTAACCGGGGAGACCCAGTACTTC | CASSVTGETQYF
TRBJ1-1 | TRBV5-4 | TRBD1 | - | TGTGCCAGCAGCGACCCGGACAGGGGGCAAGAAGCTTTCTTT | CASSDPDRGQEAFF
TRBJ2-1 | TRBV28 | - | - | TGTGCCAGCCCGCCCTTCGGTGGCAGGGGTTCGGATGAGCAGTTCTTC | CASPPFGGRGSDEQFF
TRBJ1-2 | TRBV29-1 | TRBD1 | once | TGCAGCGTCAAGCCCCGGGACAGGGACGAGGGCTACACCTTC | CSVKPRDRDEGYTF
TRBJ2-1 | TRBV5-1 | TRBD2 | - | TGCGCCAGCAGCTTGCGACTAGCGGGAGAGGGGCATGAGCAGTTCTTC | CASSLRLAGEGHEQFF
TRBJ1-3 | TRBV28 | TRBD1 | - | TGTGCCAGCAGTTTATTATTCGGGACAGTTGCTGGAAACACCATATATTTT | CASSLLFGTVAGNTIYF
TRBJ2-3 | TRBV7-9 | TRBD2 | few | TGTGCCAGCAGCCGCTTTGGGGGAGGGGCAGATACGCAGTATTTT | CASSRFGGGADTQYF
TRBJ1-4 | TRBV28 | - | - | TGTGCCAGCAGTACCCAGTGGACAGCAACTAATGAAAAACTGTTTTTT | CASSTQWTATNEKLFF
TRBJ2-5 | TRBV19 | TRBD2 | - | TGTGCCAGTAGTATAGAGGCGGGAGGGCCCCGAGAGACCCAGTACTTC | CASSIEAGGPRETQYF
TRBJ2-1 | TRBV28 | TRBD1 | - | TGTGCCAGCAGTTCCTCTCGGGACAGGGGCCTGAGTCGCGGCAATGAGCAGTTCTTC | CASSSSRDRGLSRGNEQFF
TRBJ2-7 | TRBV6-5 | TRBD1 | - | TGTGCCAGCGGCAGGGGGCCCAGCAACTACGAGCAGTACTTC | CASGRGPSNYEQYF
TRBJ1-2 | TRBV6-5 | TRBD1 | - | TGTGCCAGCAGCTCGTCAGGGGGCGCCTATGGCTACACCTTC | CASSSSGGAYGYTF
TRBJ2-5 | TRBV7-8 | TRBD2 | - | TGTGCCAGCAGCTTAAGGCCGCGGGGGAATGGCGAGACCCAGTACTTC | CASSLRPRGNGETQYF
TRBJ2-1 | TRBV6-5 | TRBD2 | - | TGTGCCAGCTCGGGACTAGCGGGAGAAAATGAGCAGTTCTTC | CASSGLAGENEQFF
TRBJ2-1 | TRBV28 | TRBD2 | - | TGTGCCAGCAGTTTACCGGGGAGGGACTCCCACAATGAGCAGTTCTTC | CASSLPGRDSHNEQFF
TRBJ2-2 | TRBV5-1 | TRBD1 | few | TGCGCCAGCAGCTTGGCAGCCGACAGGGGGAACACCGGGGAGCTGTTTTTT | CASSLAADRGNTGELFF
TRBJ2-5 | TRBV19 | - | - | TGTGCCAGTAGAGCAAGACTCTGCCAGATGTGGAATGACCAGTACTTC | CASRARLCQMWNDQYF
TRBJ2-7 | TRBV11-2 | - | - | TGTGCCAGCACCTCGCTGCGGGGGCCGGGCAGCTCCTACGAGCAGTACTTC | CASTSLRGPGSSYEQYF
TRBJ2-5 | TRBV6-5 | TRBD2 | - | TGTGCCAGCAGCGGGGGGACGGGAGAGACCCAGTACTTC | CASSGGTGETQYF
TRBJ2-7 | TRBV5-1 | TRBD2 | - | TGCGCCAGCAGCTCGGGAGCGGGGGAACCCTACGAGCAGTACTTC | CASSSGAGEPYEQYF
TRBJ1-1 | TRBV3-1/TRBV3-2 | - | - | TGTGCCAGCAGCCAAGACCGGGGAGGCACTGAAGCTTTCTTT | CASSQDRGGTEAFF
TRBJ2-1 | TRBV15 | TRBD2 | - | TGTGCCACCAGCAGAGATGCCCCTAGCGGGAGGAGCAATGAGCAGTTCTTC | CATSRDAPSGRSNEQFF
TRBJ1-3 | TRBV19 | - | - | TGTGCCAGTAGTATAACCGCGACAGTTACTGGAAACACCATATATTTT | CASSITATVTGNTIYF
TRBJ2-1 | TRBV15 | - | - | TGTGCCACCAGTCCGACGACGGGAGCAGGTGAGCAGTTCTTC | CATSPTTGAGEQFF
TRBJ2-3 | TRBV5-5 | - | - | TGTGCCAGCAGCTTGGTTCTGACACGCGCCACAGATACGCAGTATTTT | CASSLVLTRATDTQYF
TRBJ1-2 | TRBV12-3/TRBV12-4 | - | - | TGTGCCAGCGGTCGGTTTAATGGCTACACCTTC | CASGRFNGYTF
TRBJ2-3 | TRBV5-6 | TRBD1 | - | TGTGCCAGCAGCGACACAGGGGAAGGCACAGATACGCAGTATTTT | CASSDTGEGTDTQYF
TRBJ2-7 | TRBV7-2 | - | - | TGTGCCAGCAGCCAAACGGGAGCAACCTACGAGCAGTACTTC | CASSQTGATYEQYF
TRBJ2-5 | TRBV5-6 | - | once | TGTGCCAGCGGTGGCCTAGCGGCCTCAGGGGCCCAGTACTTC | CASGGLAASGAQYF